The T cell receptor beta chain under discussion was sequenced for a study of Ad26.COV2.S vaccination and SARS-CoV-2 variants. Background on the study: Donor allocation was to the COV1001 Ad26.COV2.S trial arm. The authors gave Ad26.COV2.S intramuscularly, either once or twice 56 days apart. Regarding the study as a whole: Reported post-vaccination CD8+ and CD4+ T cell responses to spike showed substantial breadth. The study found higher spike-specific TCR breadth in vaccine than placebo recipients.

V was trimmed by 4 bases and J by 5 bases, leaving 12 bases between them. This CDR3 is 13 amino acids long. Per the germline V gene, CDR1 is SEHNR and CDR2 is FQNEAQ (reference sequence). Only in-frame clones appear in the TCRdb table, and some are missing; sequencing was by immunoSEQ multiplex PCR. The repertoire consists of about 380,000 clones, with around 82% occurring once and the leading ten covering more than 7%. Note on this clone: Its matching antigen is unknown.

Specified treatment: about 20 received Ad26.COV2.S at low or high dose, single or two shots; a few received placebo; per-sample allocation not given. The investigators took samples on day 63 after the first vaccine or placebo injection. This clonotype was sampled from a person between 18 and 60 years old who received the Ad26.COV2.S COVID-19 vaccine or a placebo. Sequences were derived from peripheral blood, sampled in a trial of Ad26.COV2.S vaccine versus placebo. V is TRBV7-9 and J is TRBJ2-7; D remains ambiguous. CDR3 amino acids: CASSSGLGDEQYF. The CDR3 nucleotides read TGTGCCAGCAGCTCCGGGCTAGGCGACGAGCAGTACTTC.